This T cell receptor beta chain was identified in a study of OX40 agonist ivuxolimab in advanced cancers. Germline V gives CDR1 SGHAT, CDR2 FQNNGV. V was shortened by 3 bases and J by 4 bases, with 16 bases between the two germline ends. The CDR3 length is 16 residues. The assay was immunoSEQ multiplex PCR, and TCRdb's table has in-frame clones only and misses some. The sample consists of tens of thousands of clones, under 95% of them appearing once. This chain joins TRBV11-2 and TRBJ2-1; tentatively, D is TRBD2 (6 bases). The input for sequencing was CD4+ or CD8+ T cells sorted from blood, taken in a trial of the OX40 agonist ivuxolimab. The clonotype originates from an adult with an advanced solid tumor such as melanoma, head and neck, liver or kidney cancer. This CDR3 is CASSLGGLPSYNEQFF. In DNA, the CDR3 is TGTGCCAGCAGCTTGGGGGGACTCCCTTCTTACAATGAGCAGTTCTTC.